Presented here are 11 T cell receptor beta chains from one specimen sequenced in a study of cytomegalovirus exposure and HLA in healthy donors. This PCR relied on a set of 60 Vbeta primers and 13 Jbeta primers. The protocol was immunoSEQ multiplex PCR, while the TCRdb copy is restricted to in-frame clones and leaves out a portion. Altogether fewer than 200,000 clones are present, roughly 71% being singletons, with the ten largest covering approximately 1.5%. The sequenced material came from PBMCs. These receptors originate from a girl under 18 in good health and CMV-seronegative.

This clone has more than one count but fewer than ten. This rearrangement joins TRBV10-1 to TRBJ2-1; D might be TRBD1 (5 bases). CDR1 and CDR2 from the germline V gene are WNHNN and SYGVQD (reference sequence). This CDR3 spans 13 amino acids. Trimming took 6 bases from V and 0 from J, leaving 6 bases between them. The CDR3 spells CASRGDSYNEQFF. The CDR3 bases are TGCGCCAGCAGAGGGGACTCCTACAATGAGCAGTTCTTC.

The rearrangement joins TRBV4-1 to TRBJ1-1; no reliable D call. The CDR3 runs to 16 residues. V lost 1 base and J 1 base, leaving 13 bases between the germline ends. Germline CDR1 MGHRA, CDR2 YSYEKL. For the CDR3, the DNA is TGCGCCAGCAGCCAAGGCCCTAATCCACGGAACACTGAAGCTTTCTTT. Translated: CASSQGPNPRNTEAFF.

The CDR3, as DNA: TGTGCCAGCAGAGAACTAGCGACGGGCACCGGGGAGCTGTTTTTT. This sequence encodes CASRELATGTGELFF. The rearrangement uses TRBV9 and TRBJ2-2, with 7 bases lining up with TRBD2. Germline CDR1 SGDLS, CDR2 YYNGEE. This CDR3 spans 15 amino acids. J lost 4 bases, V lost 5 bases, and 8 bases had no gene match.

This chain links TRBV6-5 with TRBJ1-3; maybe TRBD1 (5 bases). This CDR3 region has 13 residues. Germline V gene lookup returns CDR1 MNHEY and CDR2 SVGAGI. V gave up 4 bases and J gave up 4 bases, with 8 bases separating them. The CDR3 sequence: CASSSQGGNTIYF. The CDR3 DNA reads as TGTGCCAGCAGTTCTCAGGGCGGAAACACCATATATTTT.

This clone was seen many times. V gene TRBV10-1 combines with J gene TRBJ2-7; tentative D call: TRBD1 (6 bases). Germline lookup yields CDR1 WNHNN and CDR2 SYGVQD (reference sequence). This CDR3 has 15 amino acids. The ends were cut back, 0 bases at V and 3 bases at J, with 12 bases in the middle. The CDR3 DNA sequence: TGCGCCAGCAGTGAGTCCGAACAGGGTTACTACGAGCAGTACTTC. Amino acid sequence: CASSESEQGYYEQYF.

This clone has only a few counts. V and J are TRBV7-3 and TRBJ1-3, with TRBD1 as a possible D gene (5 bases). Germline V CDR1 and CDR2: SGHTA, FQGTGA. Deletions cut 4 bases from V and 0 bases from J, with 16 bases between. The CDR3 is made up of 17 amino acids. CDR3 sequence: CASSSPRGSHSGNTIYF. The CDR3 region has the DNA TGTGCCAGCAGCTCGCCGCGGGGGTCCCACTCTGGAAACACCATATATTTT.

This sequence joins TRBV7-8 and TRBJ1-2; TRBD1 is a possible D gene (5 bases). The germline gives CDR1 SGHVS, CDR2 FQNEAQ. The CDR3 consists of 13 residues. V lost 4 bases and J lost 5, with 11 bases in between. CDR3 DNA: TGTGCCAGCAGCTCCCGGACACAGTATGGCTACACCTTC. Amino acids: CASSSRTQYGYTF.

The chain carries TRBV6-5 and TRBJ1-1; possible D gene TRBD1, 6 bases. CDR1 and CDR2 from the germline V gene are MNHEY and SVGAGI. This CDR3 is 13 amino acids long. V lost 8 bases and J lost 6, with 16 bases in between. This CDR3 reads CASAQQGRAEAFF. DNA of the CDR3: TGTGCCAGCGCCCAACAGGGAAGGGCTGAAGCTTTCTTT.

This clone was recorded only once. The chain couples TRBV25-1 to TRBJ2-1; 7 nucleotides agree with TRBD1. Germline CDR1 reads MGHDK; CDR2 reads SYGVNS. This CDR3 has 14 amino acids. The junction had 3 bases not matched to a gene; V was cut back by 3 bases and J by 4 bases. The CDR3: CASSEETGYNEQFF. CDR3 nucleotide sequence: TGTGCCAGCAGTGAGGAGACAGGGTACAATGAGCAGTTCTTC. Full variable domain (rest looked up from reference TRBV25-1 and TRBJ2-1): EADIYQTPRYLVIGTGKKITLECSQTMGHDKMYWYQQDPGMELHLIHYSYGVNSTEKGDLSSESTVSRIRTEHFPLTLESARPSHTSQYLCASSEETGYNEQFFGPGTRLTVL.

V and J are TRBV5-1 and TRBJ1-2; D gene uncertain. The CDR3 runs to 13 residues. Trimming pared 0 bases from V and 6 bases from J, leaving 9 bases between. The V gene's germline CDR1 is SGHRS and CDR2 YFSETQ. CDR3 DNA sequence: TGCGCCAGCAGCTTGGGGGCGAGAGATGGCTACACCTTC. It is translated as CASSLGARDGYTF. The full variable domain, with the rest looked up from reference TRBV5-1 and TRBJ1-2, is KAGVTQTPRYLIKTRGQQVTLSCSPISGHRSVSWYQQTPGQGLQFLFEYFSETQRNKGNFPGRFSGRQFSNSRSEMNVSTLELGDSALYLCASSLGARDGYTFGSGTRLTVV.

The chain joins TRBV18 to TRBJ2-4; the D is unclear. Per germline, CDR1 KGHSH and CDR2 LQKENI. CDR3 length: 15 residues. V was pared by 4 bases and J by 1 base, with 11 bases between. The CDR3 is CASSRAFRAKNIQYF. Written as DNA, the CDR3 is TGTGCCAGCTCACGGGCCTTCAGGGCCAAAAACATTCAGTACTTC.